These 25 T cell receptor beta chains came from one sample sequenced in a study of cytomegalovirus exposure and HLA in healthy donors. A multiplex PCR was run with 60 Vbeta primers and 13 Jbeta primers. Some clones are missing from TCRdb's copy, which holds only in-frame ones; the method was immunoSEQ multiplex PCR. Here the sample spans about 190,000 clones, 84% being singletons. The sample taken for sequencing was PBMCs. All receptors derive from a boy under 18 in good health and CMV-seronegative.

The chain recombines TRBV19 with TRBJ1-5; D possibly corresponds to TRBD1 (6 bases). Trimming removed 5 bases from V and 4 bases from J, with 12 bases in between. CDR1 LNHDA and CDR2 SQIVND come from the germline V gene (reference sequence). The CDR3 totals 14 residues. CDR3 DNA: TGTGCCAGTAGTCAGCGGGGGCTAAATCAGCCCCAGCATTTT. As protein: CASSQRGLNQPQHF. Complete variable domain (other parts from reference TRBV19 and TRBJ1-5): DGGITQSPKYLFRKEGQNVTLSCEQNLNHDAMYWYRQDPGQGLRLIYYSQIVNDFQKGDIAEGYSVSREKKESFPLTVTSAQKNPTAFYLCASSQRGLNQPQHFGDGTRLSIL.

V usage is TRBV5-6 and J usage is TRBJ2-7; the D gene is possibly TRBD1 (6 bases). The ends were cut back, 7 bases at V and 3 bases at J, with 14 bases in the middle. Germline loops: CDR1 SGHDT, CDR2 YYEEEE. The CDR3 length is 13 residues. Here the CDR3 reads CASGPADSYEQYF. CDR3 in DNA: TGTGCCAGCGGGCCGGCGGACAGCTACGAGCAGTACTTC.

As to this clone: This sample includes further DNA sequences coding for the same CDR3. The V and J genes are TRBV7-6 and TRBJ1-5; 7 bases match TRBD1. The ends lost 1 base at V and 4 bases at J; junction bases unmatched: 1. This CDR3 contains 14 residues. In germline, CDR1 is SGHVS, CDR2 FNYEAQ. The CDR3 nucleotides are TGTGCCAGCAGCTTAGGACAGGGTAATCAGCCCCAGCATTTT. Translating gives CASSLGQGNQPQHF.

The V and J genes are TRBV6-5 and TRBJ2-1, with 9 bases matching TRBD2. Per the germline V gene, CDR1 is MNHEY and CDR2 is SVGAGI. The CDR3 has 16 amino acids. Unmatched junction bases numbered 6, after V lost 2 bases and J lost 4 bases. The chain's CDR3 is CASSYRTSGQYNEQFF. DNA of the CDR3: TGTGCCAGCAGTTACCGTACTAGCGGGCAGTACAATGAGCAGTTCTTC.

This clone is a singleton in its sample. The chain links TRBV28 to TRBJ2-7; D perhaps matches TRBD1 (5 bases). Per germline, CDR1 MDHEN and CDR2 SYDVKM. The CDR3 has 17 residues. The V and J ends lost 6 bases and 0 bases respectively, with 21 bases between them. The CDR3 sequence is CASSSPSQGPSSYEQYF. The DNA for the CDR3 is TGTGCCAGCAGCTCCCCCTCCCAGGGTCCGAGCTCCTACGAGCAGTACTTC.

The rearrangement links TRBV5-4 to TRBJ2-1; D is undetermined. V lost 0 bases and J 6 bases, leaving 4 bases between the germline ends. Germline loops: CDR1 SGHNT, CDR2 YYREEE (reference sequence). The CDR3 consists of 12 residues. The CDR3 DNA follows: TGTGCCAGCAGCTTGGCTAGCAATGAGCAGTTCTTC. Encoded protein: CASSLASNEQFF.

This clone showed up just a few times. V is TRBV5-6 and J is TRBJ1-1; possibly TRBD1 for D (5 bases). The CDR3 runs 12 residues. Per the germline V gene, CDR1 is SGHDT and CDR2 is YYEEEE. The V end lost 4 bases, the J end lost 8 bases, and 12 bases lay between the germline ends. CDR3 in amino acids: CASSRRVTEAFF. The CDR3 nucleotides are TGTGCCAGCAGCCGCAGGGTGACCGAAGCTTTCTTT.

The rearrangement joins TRBV9 to TRBJ1-1; possible D gene TRBD1, 5 bases. Between the trimmed V and J ends, which lost 4 bases and 7 bases, there was a span of 11 bases. The germline V gene has CDR1 SGDLS and CDR2 YYNGEE. This CDR3 spans 12 amino acids. DNA of the CDR3: TGTGCCAGCAGCCCCGGACATAATGAAGCTTTCTTT. This gives the protein CASSPGHNEAFF.

V and J are TRBV5-1 and TRBJ2-5, with D tentatively TRBD1 (6 bases). Matching the DNA end better, TRBJ2-7 makes the J call doubtful. Per the germline V gene, CDR1 is SGHRS and CDR2 is YFSETQ. The CDR3 contains 14 residues. The CDR3 is CASSFVDSSYEQYF. In nucleotides, the CDR3 is TGCGCCAGCAGCTTTGTGGACAGCTCCTACGAGCAGTACTTC.

The rearrangement links TRBV30 to TRBJ1-3; TRBD1 matches 9 bases. Germline-derived CDR1 and CDR2 are GTSNPN and SVGIG (reference sequence). V was pared by 2 bases and J by 2 bases, with 1 base of the junction left unmatched. This CDR3 has 14 residues. CDR3: CAWSRDRAGNTIYF. The CDR3 coding sequence is TGTGCCTGGAGTAGGGACAGGGCTGGAAACACCATATATTTT.

Worth noting for this clone: Other nucleotide sequences from this sample produce the same CDR3. The V call is TRBV29-1, the J call TRBJ2-7; 12 bases are shared with TRBD2. J gave up 3 bases and V 6 bases, and 3 bases lay outside the gene matches. In germline, CDR1 is SQVTM, CDR2 ANQGSEA. CDR3 size: 13 residues. The CDR3 sequence: CSVLAGGSYEQYF. CDR3 sequence (DNA): TGCAGCGTCCTAGCGGGAGGGAGCTACGAGCAGTACTTC.

The chain uses TRBV6-5 and TRBJ2-2; tentative D call: TRBD2 (5 bases). From germline, CDR1 is MNHEY and CDR2 SVGAGI. The CDR3 runs 16 residues. Trimming removed 3 bases at V and 5 bases at J, with 16 bases between. The CDR3 reads CASSYGWERRTGELFF. Here the CDR3 DNA reads TGTGCCAGCAGTTATGGGTGGGAGAGGCGGACCGGGGAGCTGTTTTTT.

The chain is built from TRBV28 and TRBJ1-2, with 10 bases aligning to TRBD1. Germline trimming cut 5 bases from V and 3 bases from J; bases unmatched to any gene: 6. In germline, CDR1 is MDHEN, CDR2 SYDVKM. The CDR3 has 15 amino acids. The CDR3 is CASSARQGAYYGYTF. The CDR3 DNA is TGTGCCAGCAGTGCTCGACAGGGGGCCTACTATGGCTACACCTTC.

The V call is TRBV9, the J call TRBJ2-7, with 8 nucleotides matching TRBD1. The CDR3 contains 14 residues. Per germline, CDR1 SGDLS and CDR2 YYNGEE. The trim removed 4 bases at V and 6 bases at J, leaving 9 bases unmatched. CDR3 DNA: TGTGCCAGCAGCTTAGGACAGGGCATGTTCGAGCAGTACTTC. This sequence encodes CASSLGQGMFEQYF.

This chain links TRBV5-1 with TRBJ2-4; 7 nucleotides agree with TRBD1. The J segment lost 3 bases and the V segment lost 5 bases, leaving 14 bases of the junction unmatched. The CDR3 totals 17 residues. Looked up from germline, CDR1 is SGHRS and CDR2 is YFSETQ. CDR3 sequence (DNA): TGCGCCAGCAGGGGCCCCGGACAGGACGAGGACAAAAACATTCAGTACTTC. Translating gives CASRGPGQDEDKNIQYF.

The CDR3 here is CASNELRGQDTEAFF. CDR3 nucleotide sequence: TGTGCCAGCAACGAACTCAGGGGGCAAGACACTGAAGCTTTCTTT. The chain employs TRBV7-9 and TRBJ1-1; TRBD1 agrees at 8 bases. The junction had 10 bases not matched to a gene; V was cut back by 7 bases and J by 3 bases. The germline V gene encodes CDR1 SEHNR and CDR2 FQNEAQ (reference sequence). This CDR3 spans 15 amino acids.

The chain uses TRBV14 and TRBJ2-7; D is perhaps TRBD2 (5 bases). This CDR3 spans 16 amino acids. Per germline, CDR1 SGHDN and CDR2 FVKESK. V was cut by 1 base and J by 3 bases, with 16 bases left in between. CDR3 protein: CASSQVLSRENYEQYF. CDR3 sequence (DNA): TGTGCCAGCAGCCAAGTTCTTAGCCGGGAAAACTACGAGCAGTACTTC.

This chain links TRBV18 with TRBJ2-5, with TRBD2 identical over 7 bases. CDR3 length: 14 residues. V was clipped by 3 bases and J by 5 bases; unmatched bases: 6. CDR1 and CDR2 (germline): KGHSH, LQKENI. The CDR3 loop reads CASSPSGGWETQYF. CDR3 DNA sequence: TGTGCCAGCTCACCGTCGGGAGGATGGGAGACCCAGTACTTC. Using reference TRBV18 and TRBJ2-5 for the parts outside the CDR3, the full variable domain is NAGVMQNPRHLVRRRGQEARLRCSPMKGHSHVYWYRQLPEEGLKFMVYLQKENIIDESGMPKERFSAEFPKEGPSILRIQQVVRGDSAAYFCASSPSGGWETQYFGPGTRLLVL.

The table lists this clone with a few counts. The chain carries TRBV2 and TRBJ1-5, with 7 nucleotides matching TRBD1. This CDR3 comprises 14 residues. Germline CDR1 reads SNHLY; CDR2 reads FYNNEI. The ends lost 6 bases at V and 3 bases at J; junction bases unmatched: 5. The CDR3 sequence: CASSRDRTNQPQHF. Here the CDR3 DNA reads TGTGCCAGCAGCCGGGACAGAACCAATCAGCCCCAGCATTTT.

V gene TRBV28 combines with J gene TRBJ1-1; tentative D call: TRBD1 (5 bases). This CDR3 has 15 residues. Trimming pared 5 bases from V and 0 bases from J, leaving 13 bases between. CDR1 MDHEN and CDR2 SYDVKM come from the germline V gene. The CDR3 loop is CASSPPGLVNTEAFF. For the CDR3, the DNA is TGTGCCAGCAGTCCTCCAGGGTTAGTGAACACTGAAGCTTTCTTT.

This chain uses TRBV5-6 with TRBJ2-7; D perhaps matches TRBD1 (6 bases). From germline, CDR1 is SGHDT and CDR2 YYEEEE. Trimming shortened V by 4 bases and J by 3 bases, and 11 bases separated the two germline ends. The CDR3 has 13 amino acids. CDR3: CASSVGQHYEQYF. In nucleotides, the CDR3 is TGTGCCAGCAGCGTAGGACAGCACTACGAGCAGTACTTC.

The chain employs TRBV19 and TRBJ1-1; D might be TRBD1 (5 bases). CDR1 and CDR2 (germline): LNHDA, SQIVND (reference sequence). Trimming took 1 base from V and 7 from J, leaving 10 bases between them. The CDR3 sequence is 13 residues long. The CDR3 DNA reads as TGTGCCAGTAGTATAGGGTGGGGCGTTGAAGCTTTCTTT. It codes for CASSIGWGVEAFF.

V usage is TRBV9 and J usage is TRBJ2-7; 12 bases map to TRBD1. The CDR3 loop spans 14 amino acids. Trimming took 4 bases from V and 7 from J; bases not matched to a gene: 6. Looked up from germline, CDR1 is SGDLS and CDR2 is YYNGEE. The CDR3 sequence: CASSLGQGAIEQYF. The CDR3 DNA sequence: TGTGCCAGCAGCCTGGGACAGGGGGCAATAGAGCAGTACTTC.

The chain couples TRBV5-1 to TRBJ2-2; TRBD1 matches at 10 bases. Unmatched junction bases numbered 7, after V lost 4 bases and J lost 7 bases. This CDR3 has 15 residues. In germline, CDR1 is SGHRS, CDR2 YFSETQ. CDR3 sequence (DNA): TGCGCCAGCAGCCAAGACGGGACAGGGGACGGGGAGCTGTTTTTT. It specifies CASSQDGTGDGELFF. Using reference TRBV5-1 and TRBJ2-2 for the parts outside the CDR3, the full variable domain is KAGVTQTPRYLIKTRGQQVTLSCSPISGHRSVSWYQQTPGQGLQFLFEYFSETQRNKGNFPGRFSGRQFSNSRSEMNVSTLELGDSALYLCASSQDGTGDGELFFGEGSRLTVL.

The chain joins TRBV18 to TRBJ1-1; 10 nucleotides match TRBD1. The V and J ends lost 3 bases and 4 bases, in that order; junction bases with no gene match: 2. The length of the CDR3 is 14 residues. Germline loops: CDR1 KGHSH, CDR2 LQKENI. The CDR3 nucleotides are TGTGCCAGCTCACCGGACAGGGGGGTCACTGAAGCTTTCTTT. It encodes CASSPDRGVTEAFF.